These T cell receptor beta chains were read from a single sample in a study of T cells after yellow fever vaccination. One entry per CDR3 protein results from TCRdb running MiXCR on the 5' RACE reads. The sample has 500,000 to 650,000 distinct CDR3 sequences; roughly 14% are singletons. Here the sequenced sample was PBMCs, taken on the day of the yellow fever booster vaccination. These receptor sequences come from a man aged 25 to 45 who received the YFV17D yellow fever vaccine. Each CDR3 is given with its conserved first and last residue. A D gene is named only where the DNA matches it firmly. Size values are once, few and many counts, or a class for expanded clones, and some rows have none.

cdr3_aa cdr3_nt j_call clone_size v_call d_call
CASSLGPGNADTQYF TGCGCCAGCAGCTTGGGTCCAGGGAATGCAGATACGCAGTATTTT TRBJ2-3 few TRBV5-1 NA
CASSPWTGEDF TGTGCCAGCAGTCCCTGGACAGGGGAGGACTTC TRBJ2-5 few TRBV27 TRBD1
CASSSVRGTPAF TGTGCCAGCAGTTCCGTGCGGGGAACCCCCGCGTTC TRBJ2-7 NA TRBV6-5 NA
CASSLSYQGRNDIQYF TGTGCCAGCAGCTTATCTTACCAGGGTAGGAATGACATTCAGTACTTC TRBJ2-4 NA TRBV7-9 NA
CASSLGLAGGPYHEQFF TGCGCCAGCAGCTTGGGTCTAGCGGGAGGGCCGTACCATGAGCAGTTCTTC TRBJ2-1 few TRBV5-1 TRBD2
CSVEGPGGPGDTQYF TGCAGCGTTGAAGGTCCGGGAGGGCCCGGAGATACGCAGTATTTT TRBJ2-3 few TRBV29-1 TRBD2
CASSLENRREQYF TGTGCCAGCAGCTTAGAGAACCGCCGCGAGCAGTACTTC TRBJ2-7 few TRBV7-2 NA
CASSERGNTWSEQFF TGTGCCAGCAGTGAAAGAGGGAACACGTGGAGTGAGCAGTTCTTC TRBJ2-1 NA TRBV6-1 NA
CSVPTGGWNEQFF TGCAGCGTGCCGACAGGGGGCTGGAATGAGCAGTTCTTC TRBJ2-1 NA TRBV29-1 TRBD1
CASSRDAGTQYF TGTGCCAGCAGTCGGGACGCGGGAACCCAGTACTTC TRBJ2-5 few TRBV6-2/TRBV6-3 NA
CASSPGLARTDTQYF TGTGCCAGCAGCCCAGGACTAGCGCGAACAGATACGCAGTATTTT TRBJ2-3 few TRBV14 TRBD2
CASREGQETQYF TGTGCCAGCAGAGAGGGGCAAGAGACCCAGTACTTC TRBJ2-5 NA TRBV2 NA
CASSLGVAGGQYNEQFF TGTGCCAGCAGCTTGGGGGTAGCGGGAGGGCAATACAATGAGCAGTTCTTC TRBJ2-1 NA TRBV5-4 TRBD2
CASSLDSTSGAYEQYF TGCGCCAGCAGCCTCGATTCGACTAGCGGGGCCTACGAGCAGTACTTC TRBJ2-7 few TRBV5-1 TRBD2
CASSPVGGFDEQYF TGTGCCAGCAGCCCGGTGGGAGGGTTCGACGAGCAGTACTTC TRBJ2-7 NA TRBV6-2/TRBV6-3 TRBD2
CASSFGQAEETQYF TGTGCCAGCAGCTTTGGACAGGCTGAGGAGACCCAGTACTTC TRBJ2-5 NA TRBV5-4 TRBD1
CASDDSYNEQYF TGCGCCAGCGATGACTCCTACAACGAGCAGTACTTC TRBJ2-7 few TRBV5-1 NA
CASSGDFFAYEQYF TGTGCCAGCAGTGGGGACTTTTTCGCTTACGAGCAGTACTTC TRBJ2-7 few TRBV6-2/TRBV6-3 NA
CASSSSAGETQYF TGTGCCAGCAGCTCGTCAGCGGGGGAGACCCAGTACTTC TRBJ2-5 few TRBV7-3 TRBD2
CASSHVRTGGGGADTQYF TGTGCCAGCAGCCACGTCCGGACAGGGGGCGGAGGTGCAGATACGCAGTATTTT TRBJ2-3 few TRBV3-1 TRBD1
CAIRAQGRVGNTEAFF TGTGCCATCAGGGCCCAGGGGAGAGTTGGAAACACTGAAGCTTTCTTT TRBJ1-1 NA TRBV10-3 NA
CASREGGYGYTF TGTGCCAGCAGGGAGGGGGGCTATGGCTACACCTTC TRBJ1-2 NA TRBV9 NA
CSATTGTGTNEQFF TGCAGCGCTACGACCGGGACAGGGACTAATGAGCAGTTCTTC TRBJ2-1 NA TRBV29-1 TRBD1
CANLVWGTNEKLFF TGCGCCAATCTGGTATGGGGGACTAATGAAAAACTGTTTTTT TRBJ1-4 NA TRBV5-1 NA
CASSLSFPGDGNTIYF TGTGCCAGCAGCTTAAGTTTCCCGGGGGATGGAAACACCATATATTTT TRBJ1-3 many TRBV7-7 NA
CASSLAAGIWAEQYF TGCGCCAGCAGCTTGGCCGCGGGGATTTGGGCCGAGCAGTACTTC TRBJ2-7 few TRBV5-1 NA
CASSVEGLTGELFF TGTGCCAGCAGTGTTGAAGGCCTGACCGGGGAGCTGTTTTTT TRBJ2-2 many TRBV25-1 NA
CASSQTGVGYTF TGCGCCAGCAGCCAAACAGGGGTCGGCTACACCTTC TRBJ1-2 NA TRBV4-1 TRBD1
CASSHATIQETQYF TGTGCCAGCAGCCACGCGACAATTCAAGAGACCCAGTACTTC TRBJ2-5 few TRBV12-3/TRBV12-4 NA
CASSQELAGAPGANVLTF TGTGCCAGCAGCCAAGAACTAGCGGGAGCCCCTGGGGCCAACGTCCTGACTTTC TRBJ2-6 NA TRBV3-1 TRBD2
CASSLAGGRGIPRNEQFF TGTGCCAGCAGCTTAGCTGGGGGTCGAGGGATACCGAGGAATGAGCAGTTCTTC TRBJ2-1 few TRBV11-1 NA
CASSQGTGTTQPQHF TGTGCCAGCTCACAAGGGACAGGGACGACTCAGCCCCAGCATTTT TRBJ1-5 once TRBV18 TRBD1
CATSRSEAGLARDQYF TGTGCCACCAGCAGATCAGAGGCAGGCCTCGCTCGTGACCAGTACTTC TRBJ2-5 NA TRBV15 NA
CSARSPGQETQYF TGCAGTGCTAGATCACCGGGCCAAGAGACCCAGTACTTC TRBJ2-5 NA TRBV20-1 NA
CASSYIQGHLHF TGTGCCAGCAGTTACATTCAGGGCCACCTCCACTTT TRBJ1-6 few TRBV6-5 NA
CASSPGLPPYEQYF TGTGCCAGCAGCCCCGGACTCCCCCCCTACGAGCAGTACTTC TRBJ2-7 NA TRBV7-2 NA
CASSLDSLGYEQYF TGTGCCAGCAGCCTCGACAGCCTTGGCTACGAGCAGTACTTC TRBJ2-7 few TRBV7-2 NA
CASSGGGFVGSYEQYF TGTGCCAGCAGTGGGGGGGGGTTCGTTGGTTCCTACGAGCAGTACTTC TRBJ2-7 few TRBV6-1 TRBD2